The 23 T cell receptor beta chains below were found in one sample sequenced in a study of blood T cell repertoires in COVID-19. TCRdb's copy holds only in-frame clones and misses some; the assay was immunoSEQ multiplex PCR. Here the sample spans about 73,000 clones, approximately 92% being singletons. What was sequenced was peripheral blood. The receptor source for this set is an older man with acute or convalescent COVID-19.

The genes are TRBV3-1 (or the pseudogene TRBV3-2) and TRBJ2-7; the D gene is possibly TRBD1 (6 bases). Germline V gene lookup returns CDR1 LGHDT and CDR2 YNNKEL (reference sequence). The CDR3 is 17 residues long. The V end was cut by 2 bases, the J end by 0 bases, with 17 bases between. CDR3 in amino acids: CASSQQGITPSSYEQYF. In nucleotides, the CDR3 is TGTGCCAGCAGCCAACAGGGGATTACCCCTAGCTCCTACGAGCAGTACTTC.

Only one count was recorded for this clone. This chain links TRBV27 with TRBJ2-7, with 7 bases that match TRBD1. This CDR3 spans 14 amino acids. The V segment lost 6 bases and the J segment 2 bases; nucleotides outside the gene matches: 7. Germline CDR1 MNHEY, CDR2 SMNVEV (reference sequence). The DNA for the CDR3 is TGTGCCAGCAGCTTACAGGGGATAACCTACGAGCAGTACTTC. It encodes CASSLQGITYEQYF.

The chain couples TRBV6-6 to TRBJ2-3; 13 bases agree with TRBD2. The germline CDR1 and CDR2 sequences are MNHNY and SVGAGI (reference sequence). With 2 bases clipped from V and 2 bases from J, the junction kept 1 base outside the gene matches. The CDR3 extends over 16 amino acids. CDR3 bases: TGTGCCAGCAGTTACGGGACTAGCGGGGACACAGATACGCAGTATTTT. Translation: CASSYGTSGDTDTQYF.

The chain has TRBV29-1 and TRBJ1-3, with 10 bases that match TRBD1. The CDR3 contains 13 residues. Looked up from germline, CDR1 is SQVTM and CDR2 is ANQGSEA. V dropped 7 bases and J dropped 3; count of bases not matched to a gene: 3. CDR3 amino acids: CSGQGAGGNTIYF. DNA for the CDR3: TGCAGCGGACAGGGGGCGGGTGGAAACACCATATATTTT.

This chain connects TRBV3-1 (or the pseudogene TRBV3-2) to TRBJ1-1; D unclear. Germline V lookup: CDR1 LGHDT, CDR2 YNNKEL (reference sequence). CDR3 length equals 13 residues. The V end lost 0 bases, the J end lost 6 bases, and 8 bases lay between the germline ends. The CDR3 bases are TGTGCCAGCAGCCAAGATTTCAGGCCTGAAGCTTTCTTT. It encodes CASSQDFRPEAFF.

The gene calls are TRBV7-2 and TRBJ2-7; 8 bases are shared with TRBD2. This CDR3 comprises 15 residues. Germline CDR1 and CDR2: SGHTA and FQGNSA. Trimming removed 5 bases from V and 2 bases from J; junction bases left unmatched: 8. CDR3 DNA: TGTGCCAGCAGCCCCAGCGGGGGTGAGACCTACGAGCAGTACTTC. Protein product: CASSPSGGETYEQYF.

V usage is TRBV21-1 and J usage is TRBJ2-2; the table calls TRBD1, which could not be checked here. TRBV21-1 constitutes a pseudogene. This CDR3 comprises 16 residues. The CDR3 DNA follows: TGTGCCAGCAGCAAAGCCGGGACAGTGCTCACCGGGGAGCTGTTTTTT. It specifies CASSKAGTVLTGELFF.

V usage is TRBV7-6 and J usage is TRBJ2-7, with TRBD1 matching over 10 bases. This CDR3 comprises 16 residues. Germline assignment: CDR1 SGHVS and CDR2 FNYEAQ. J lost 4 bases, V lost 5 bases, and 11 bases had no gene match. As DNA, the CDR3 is TGTGCCAGCAGCCAAGGACAGGGGGGAAATAATTACGAGCAGTACTTC. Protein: CASSQGQGGNNYEQYF.

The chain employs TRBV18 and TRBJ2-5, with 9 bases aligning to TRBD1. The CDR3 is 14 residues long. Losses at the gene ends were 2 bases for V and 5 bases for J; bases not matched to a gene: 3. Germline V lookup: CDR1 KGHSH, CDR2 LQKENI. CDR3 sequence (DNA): TGTGCCAGCTCACCAACAGGGGGCCAGGAGACCCAGTACTTC. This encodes CASSPTGGQETQYF. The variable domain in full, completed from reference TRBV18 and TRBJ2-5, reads NAGVMQNPRHLVRRRGQEARLRCSPMKGHSHVYWYRQLPEEGLKFMVYLQKENIIDESGMPKERFSAEFPKEGPSILRIQQVVRGDSAAYFCASSPTGGQETQYFGPGTRLLVL.

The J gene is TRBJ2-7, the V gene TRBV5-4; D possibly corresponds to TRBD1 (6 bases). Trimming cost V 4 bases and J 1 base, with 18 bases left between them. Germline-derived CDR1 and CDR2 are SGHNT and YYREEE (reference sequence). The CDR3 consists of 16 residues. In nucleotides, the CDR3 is TGTGCCAGCAGCCCTTCATCAGGGGCAGGGTCCTACGAGCAGTACTTC. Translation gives CASSPSSGAGSYEQYF.

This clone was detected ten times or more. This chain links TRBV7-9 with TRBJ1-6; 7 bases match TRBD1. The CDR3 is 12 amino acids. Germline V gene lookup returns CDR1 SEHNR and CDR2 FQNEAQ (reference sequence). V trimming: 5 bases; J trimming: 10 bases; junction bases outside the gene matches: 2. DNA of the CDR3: TGTGCCAGCAGCCCGGGACAGTCACCCCTCCACTTT. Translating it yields CASSPGQSPLHF.

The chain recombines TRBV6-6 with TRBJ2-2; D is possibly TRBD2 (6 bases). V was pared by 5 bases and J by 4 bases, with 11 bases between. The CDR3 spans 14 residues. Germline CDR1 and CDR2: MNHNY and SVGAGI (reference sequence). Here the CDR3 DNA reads TGTGCCAGCAGTAAGGGAGGCAGCACCGGGGAGCTGTTTTTT. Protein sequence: CASSKGGSTGELFF.

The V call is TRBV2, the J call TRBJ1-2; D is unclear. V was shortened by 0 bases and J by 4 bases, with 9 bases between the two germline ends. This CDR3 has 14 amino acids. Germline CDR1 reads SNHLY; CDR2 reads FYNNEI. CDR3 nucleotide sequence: TGTGCCAGCAGTGAAGCGTCGGGTTCCTATGGCTACACCTTC. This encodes CASSEASGSYGYTF.

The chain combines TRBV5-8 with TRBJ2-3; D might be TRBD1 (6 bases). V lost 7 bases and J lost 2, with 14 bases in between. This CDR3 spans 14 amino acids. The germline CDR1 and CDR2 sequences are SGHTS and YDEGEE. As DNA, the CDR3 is TGTGCCAGCCCATCTGACAGGCCCACAGATACGCAGTATTTT. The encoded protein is CASPSDRPTDTQYF.

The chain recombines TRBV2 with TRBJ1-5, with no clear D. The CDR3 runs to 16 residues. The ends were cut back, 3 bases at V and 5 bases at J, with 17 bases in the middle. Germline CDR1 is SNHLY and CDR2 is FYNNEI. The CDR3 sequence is CASSDVDPGVYQPQHF. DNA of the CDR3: TGTGCCAGCAGTGATGTGGACCCGGGAGTTTATCAGCCCCAGCATTTT.

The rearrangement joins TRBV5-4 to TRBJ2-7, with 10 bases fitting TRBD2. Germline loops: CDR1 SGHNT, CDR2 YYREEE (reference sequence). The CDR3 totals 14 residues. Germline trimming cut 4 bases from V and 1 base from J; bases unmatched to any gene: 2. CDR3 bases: TGTGCCAGCAGCAAGACTAGCGGGTCCTACGAGCAGTACTTC. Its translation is CASSKTSGSYEQYF.

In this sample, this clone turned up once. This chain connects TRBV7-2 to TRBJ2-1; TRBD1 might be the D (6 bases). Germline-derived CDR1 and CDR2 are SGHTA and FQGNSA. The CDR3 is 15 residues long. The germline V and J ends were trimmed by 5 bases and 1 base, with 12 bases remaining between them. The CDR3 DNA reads TGTGCCAGCAGCGCCCCAGGGGCTTCCTACAATGAGCAGTTCTTC. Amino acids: CASSAPGASYNEQFF.

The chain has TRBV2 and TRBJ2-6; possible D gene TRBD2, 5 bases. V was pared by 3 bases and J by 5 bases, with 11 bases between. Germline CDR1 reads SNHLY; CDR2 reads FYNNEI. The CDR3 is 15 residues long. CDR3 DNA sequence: TGTGCCAGCAGTGAGGAGGCCTTCCGGGCCAACGTCCTGACTTTC. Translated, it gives CASSEEAFRANVLTF.

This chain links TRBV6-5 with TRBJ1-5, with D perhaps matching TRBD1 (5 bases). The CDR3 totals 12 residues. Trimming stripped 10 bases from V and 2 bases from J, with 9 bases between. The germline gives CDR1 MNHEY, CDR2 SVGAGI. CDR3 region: CATGYGNQPQHF. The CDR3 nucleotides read TGTGCCACAGGGTACGGCAATCAGCCCCAGCATTTT.

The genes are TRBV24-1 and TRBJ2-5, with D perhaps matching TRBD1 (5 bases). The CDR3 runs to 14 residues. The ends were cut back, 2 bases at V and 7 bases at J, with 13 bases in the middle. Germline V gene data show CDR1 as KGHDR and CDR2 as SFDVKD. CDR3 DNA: TGTGCCACCAGTGATTCGACCAGGGAAGGGACCCAGTACTTC. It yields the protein CATSDSTREGTQYF.

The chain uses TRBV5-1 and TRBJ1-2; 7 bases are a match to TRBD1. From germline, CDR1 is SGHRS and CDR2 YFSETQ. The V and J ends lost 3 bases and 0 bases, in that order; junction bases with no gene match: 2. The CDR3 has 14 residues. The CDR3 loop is CASSYGQANYGYTF. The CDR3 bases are TGCGCCAGCAGCTATGGACAGGCTAACTATGGCTACACCTTC.

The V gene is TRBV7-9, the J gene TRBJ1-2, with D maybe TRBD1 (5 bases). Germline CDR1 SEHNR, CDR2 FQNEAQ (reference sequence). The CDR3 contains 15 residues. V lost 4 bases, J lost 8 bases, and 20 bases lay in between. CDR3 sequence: CASSSGYSGVEGYTF. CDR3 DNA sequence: TGTGCCAGCAGCTCGGGTTATTCGGGGGTAGAGGGCTACACCTTC.

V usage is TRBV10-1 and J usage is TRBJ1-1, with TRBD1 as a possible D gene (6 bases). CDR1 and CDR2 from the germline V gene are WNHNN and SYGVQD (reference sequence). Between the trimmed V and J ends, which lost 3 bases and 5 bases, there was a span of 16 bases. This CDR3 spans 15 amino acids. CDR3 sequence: CASSDSPQGKTEAFF. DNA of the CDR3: TGCGCCAGCAGTGATTCTCCTCAGGGGAAAACTGAAGCTTTCTTT.